This T cell receptor (beta chain) was sequenced for a study of blood T cell repertoires in COVID-19. Turning to the study itself: The United States, Italy and Spain supplied acute and convalescent COVID-19 samples. PBMCs, B-cell-depleted T cells, or T cells provided the cDNA or gDNA that made up the material.

Looked up from germline, CDR1 is SGHTA and CDR2 is FQGNSA. The CDR3 covers 14 residues. Trimming cost V 5 bases and J 3 bases, with 14 bases left between them. As handled by the study authors: Using reference gene primer amplification, nucleated cell counts were estimated. Generated by immunoSEQ multiplex PCR, the TCRdb table keeps only in-frame clones and is missing some. V, J and clone size are those of that table, while D and trimming were read from the DNA. The table lists 170,000 or so clones, around nine tenths of them singletons. V and J are TRBV7-2 and TRBJ2-7; possibly TRBD2 for D (5 bases). The sequencing sample was made of peripheral blood. The source is a woman aged 18-29 years who had recovered from COVID-19. CDR3 DNA sequence: TGTGCCAGCAGCCCACCCGAGGCGGGCTACGAGCAGTACGTC. Protein product: CASSPPEAGYEQYV.